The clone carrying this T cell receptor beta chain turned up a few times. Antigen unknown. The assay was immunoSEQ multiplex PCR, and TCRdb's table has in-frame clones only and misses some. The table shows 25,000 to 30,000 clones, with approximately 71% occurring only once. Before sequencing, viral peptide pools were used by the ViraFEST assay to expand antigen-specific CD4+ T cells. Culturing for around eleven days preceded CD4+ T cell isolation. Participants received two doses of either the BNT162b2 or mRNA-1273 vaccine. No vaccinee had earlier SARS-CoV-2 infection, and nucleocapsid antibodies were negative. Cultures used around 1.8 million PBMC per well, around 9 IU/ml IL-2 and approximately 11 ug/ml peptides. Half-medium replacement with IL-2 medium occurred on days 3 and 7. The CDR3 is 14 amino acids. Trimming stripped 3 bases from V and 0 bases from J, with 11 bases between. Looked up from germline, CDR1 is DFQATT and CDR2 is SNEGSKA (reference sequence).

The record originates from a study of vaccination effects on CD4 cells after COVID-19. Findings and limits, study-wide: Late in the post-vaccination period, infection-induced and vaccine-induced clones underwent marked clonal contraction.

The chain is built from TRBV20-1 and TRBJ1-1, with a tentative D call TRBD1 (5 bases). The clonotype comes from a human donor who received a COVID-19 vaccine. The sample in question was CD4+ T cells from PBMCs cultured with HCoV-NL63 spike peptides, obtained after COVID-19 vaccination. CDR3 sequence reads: CSASRGRVNTEAFF. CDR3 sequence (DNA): TGCAGTGCTAGTCGGGGACGGGTGAACACTGAAGCTTTCTTT.